The clone carrying this TCR beta chain was seen ten or more times. No antigen is known for it. The sample is drawn from a study of regulatory T cells in long-lasting Graves disease. Study observations and caveats: Persistent disease preferred TRBV28, TRBJ1-2 and TRBJ2-5; new disease, TRBV20-1 and TRBJ2-1.

Time point reported: newly diagnosed GD, antithyroid drugs for less than 3 months. PBMC RNA was the source of the TCR library. The germline V gene has CDR1 SGHRS and CDR2 YFSETQ. The CDR3 covers 13 residues. Trimming cost V 3 bases and J 4 bases, with 9 bases left between them. In building TCR beta libraries, iRepertoire HTBI primers were used together with Arm-PCR of CDR3 regions. A single record per CDR3 protein comes from TCRdb applying MiXCR to the multiplex PCR reads. The sample lists about 610,000 distinct CDR3 sequences; around 16% were seen once. This sample was also put to use in a study of T cells in Graves' hyperthyroidism and ophthalmopathy.

This clonotype was obtained from a young man with Graves disease. The rearrangement links TRBV5-1 to TRBJ2-3, with D hard to call. This material consisted of peripheral blood mononuclear cells (PBMCs), taken at new diagnosis, from a patient treated with antithyroid drugs. In DNA form, the CDR3 reads TGCGCCAGCAGCTGGAATCCCCCAGATACGCAGTATTTT. Protein product: CASSWNPPDTQYF.